The following is a TCR beta chain sequence with its context. Its antigen remains unknown. One end of the junction does not line up with germline, which may come from a read error. This beta chain represents an off-target read in a library built for alpha chains; its size is of limited meaning. TCRdb re-called the 5' RACE reads through MiXCR, storing one row per CDR3 protein. The sample lists some 16,000 distinct CDR3 sequences; 6% to 7% were seen once. This CDR3 region has 13 residues. The germline gives CDR1 SGDLS, CDR2 YYNGEE. The sample is drawn from a study of spatial heterogeneity in lung cancer. Study-level points and caveats: Tumors with more nonsynonymous mutations had more expanded intratumoral alpha and beta TCRs. Quantities of ubiquitous and regional expanded TCRs paralleled ubiquitous and regional nonsynonymous mutations, respectively.

The sample's time point: sample taken at primary tumor resection. The TCR sequence derives from a female donor with early-stage non-small cell lung cancer. The sequenced sample was lung tumor tissue, obtained at surgery. V and J are TRBV9 and TRBJ1-2, with D maybe TRBD1 (5 bases). In nucleotides, the CDR3 is TGTGCCAGCAGGAGGGGCGACCTCTATGCCTACACCTTC. Translating gives CASRRGDLYAYTF.